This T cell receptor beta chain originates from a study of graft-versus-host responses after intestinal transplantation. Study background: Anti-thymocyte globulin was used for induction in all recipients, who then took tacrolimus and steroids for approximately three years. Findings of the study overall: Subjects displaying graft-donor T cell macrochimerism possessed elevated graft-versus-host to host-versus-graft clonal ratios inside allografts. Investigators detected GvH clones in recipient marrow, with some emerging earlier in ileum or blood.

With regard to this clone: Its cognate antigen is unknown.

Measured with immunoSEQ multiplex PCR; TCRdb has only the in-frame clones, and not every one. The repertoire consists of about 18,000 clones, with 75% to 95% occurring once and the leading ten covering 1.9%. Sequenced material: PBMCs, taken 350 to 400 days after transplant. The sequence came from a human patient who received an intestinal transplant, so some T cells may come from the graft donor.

The CDR3 DNA reads as TGTGCCAGCAGCCGCCTAGAGGGGGCGACTAGCACAGATACGCAGTATTTT. Its translation is CASSRLEGATSTDTQYF. The chain combines TRBV4-2 with TRBJ2-3; 7 bases agree with TRBD1. CDR3 length equals 17 residues. Germline CDR1 LGHNA, CDR2 YNFKEQ. V gave up 4 bases and J gave up 0 bases; unmatched junction bases: 10.